This T cell receptor (beta chain) originates from a study of blood T cell repertoires in COVID-19. Between the trimmed V and J ends, which lost 8 bases and 0 bases, there was a span of 15 bases. Germline loops: CDR1 MNHEY, CDR2 SMNVEV (reference sequence). This CDR3 region has 15 residues. Original analysis: The assay estimated nucleated cells by amplifying reference gene primers. Clones were sequenced by immunoSEQ multiplex PCR, and TCRdb holds only the in-frame ones, with some missing. V and J calls and clone size are copied from that table; D and trimming were computed from the DNA. This table holds tens of thousands of clones, approximately 83% found once.

The rearrangement uses TRBV27 and TRBJ2-3, with TRBD1 as a possible D gene (6 bases). The sample taken for sequencing was peripheral blood. The clonotype originates from an elderly man with active or convalescent COVID-19. The chain's CDR3 is CASGIVGASTDTQYF. The CDR3 region has the DNA TGTGCCAGCGGGATAGTGGGGGCCAGCACAGATACGCAGTATTTT.